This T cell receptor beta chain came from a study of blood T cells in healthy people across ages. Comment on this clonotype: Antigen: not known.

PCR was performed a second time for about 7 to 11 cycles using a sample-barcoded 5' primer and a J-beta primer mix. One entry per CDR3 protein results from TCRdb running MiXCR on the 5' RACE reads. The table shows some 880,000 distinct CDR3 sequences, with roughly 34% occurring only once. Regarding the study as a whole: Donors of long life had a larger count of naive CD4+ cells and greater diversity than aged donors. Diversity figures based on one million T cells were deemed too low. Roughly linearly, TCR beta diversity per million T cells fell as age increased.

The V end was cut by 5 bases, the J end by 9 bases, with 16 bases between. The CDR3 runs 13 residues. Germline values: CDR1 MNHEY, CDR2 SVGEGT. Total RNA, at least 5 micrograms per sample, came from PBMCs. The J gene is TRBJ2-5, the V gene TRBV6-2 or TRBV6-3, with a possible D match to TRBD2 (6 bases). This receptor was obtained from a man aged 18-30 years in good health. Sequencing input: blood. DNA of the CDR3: TGTGCCAGCAGTGCGATCGGGGGAACGGCCCAGTACTTC. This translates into CASSAIGGTAQYF.